The TCR beta chain under discussion was sequenced for a study of T cells after yellow fever vaccination. Study outcomes and limitations: Weaker overall, the secondary response nonetheless peaked faster (day 5 versus 15). The CD4 compartment and the CD8 compartment contained a small share of clonotypes in common.

A universal primer site and UMIs were added as TCR cDNA was made by 5'RACE template switching. Via MiXCR, TCRdb re-called the 5' RACE reads, giving one row per CDR3 protein. The top ten clones hold less than 40% of a sample with approximately 120,000 distinct CDR3 sequences, approximately 8.4% of them seen once. CDR1 and CDR2 from the germline V gene are MDHEN and SYDVKM. V was cut by 5 bases and J by 6 bases, with 14 bases left in between. The length of the CDR3 is 13 residues. This clonotype was detected only a few times. Its target is not known. The sequence came from a man between 18 and 29 years old who received the YFV17D yellow fever vaccine. The sequenced sample was CD8+ T cells sorted from PBMCs, obtained on the day of the yellow fever booster vaccination. The V and J genes are TRBV28 and TRBJ2-7; TRBD1 might be the D (6 bases). CDR3 residues: CASSPIGTPEQYV. In DNA form, the CDR3 reads TGTGCCAGCAGTCCAATCGGGACACCCGAGCAGTACGTC.